The rows below give T cell receptor beta chains drawn from one sample of a study of cytotoxic CD8 clonotypes in ibrutinib-treated CLL. Here immunoSEQ multiplex PCR was the method, and the copy in TCRdb shows in-frame clones only, minus some. The data hold more than 110,000 clones, with approximately 90% observed a single time. The sample consisted of PBMCs, taken after 12 months of ibrutinib treatment. Receptors were obtained from a human donor with chronic lymphocytic leukemia. The CDR3 runs from the conserved cysteine through the conserved F or W. The D gene is left open where the match is weak. Clone size is stated in some rows and not others, as once, few, many or a class when expanded.

V	length	D	size	J	DNA	CDR3
TRBV7-9	15	TRBD1	-	TRBJ1-1	TGTGCCAGCAGCGGGAGGACAGGGGTGAACACTGAAGCTTTCTTT	CASSGRTGVNTEAFF
TRBV6-5	15	TRBD2	-	TRBJ2-2	TGTGCCAGCAGTTTTGCGGGGGGTAACACCGGGGAGCTGTTTTTT	CASSFAGGNTGELFF
TRBV9	14	TRBD2	once	TRBJ2-5	TGTGCCAGCAGCCCGTTAGCGGGCGGAGAGACCCAGTACTTC	CASSPLAGGETQYF
TRBV10-1	16	TRBD2	-	TRBJ2-7	TGCGCCAGCAGTGAGTCCCGGGCTAGCGGGAGCAACGAGCAGTACTTC	CASSESRASGSNEQYF
TRBV6-5	13	-	-	TRBJ1-2	TGTGCCAGCCGGAGAATAATTAACTATGGCTACACCTTC	CASRRIINYGYTF
TRBV6-6	16	TRBD1	-	TRBJ1-4	TGTGCCAGCAGAGCGGGGGACAGGGGAGCTAATGAAAAACTGTTTTTT	CASRAGDRGANEKLFF
TRBV9	15	TRBD1	-	TRBJ2-3	TGTGCCAGCAGCACCACCGGGACAGATACAGATACGCAGTATTTT	CASSTTGTDTDTQYF
TRBV27	16	TRBD1	-	TRBJ1-4	TGTGCCAGCAGTTTAGGTATCGGCAGGGGGGGTGAAAAACTGTTTTTT	CASSLGIGRGGEKLFF
TRBV18	17	-	-	TRBJ2-6	TGTGCCAGCTCACCAAGGGCCGGGATCTTTGGGGCCAACGTCCTGACTTTC	CASSPRAGIFGANVLTF
TRBV9	17	-	-	TRBJ1-5	TGTGCCAGCAGCGTAGTAGTCCGGCAGGTCCTAAATCAGCCCCAGCATTTT	CASSVVVRQVLNQPQHF
TRBV5-1	16	TRBD2	-	TRBJ2-3	TGCGCCAGCAGCTTGGCCGGGAGCGGGAGTTTGGGTACGCAGTATTTT	CASSLAGSGSLGTQYF
TRBV10-1	18	TRBD2	-	TRBJ2-7	TGCGCCAGCAGTGAGTCTGGACTAGCGGGAGCCCCCACCTACGAGCAGTACTTC	CASSESGLAGAPTYEQYF
TRBV27	16	TRBD2	-	TRBJ2-1	TGTGCCAGCAGTCAGCTAGCGGGAGGGCTAGTAAATGAGCAGTTCTTC	CASSQLAGGLVNEQFF
TRBV19	15	-	-	TRBJ1-2	TGTGCCAGTAGCTACGGGACACTATTTAACTATGGCTACACCTTC	CASSYGTLFNYGYTF
TRBV10-3	12	-	-	TRBJ2-5	TGTGCCATCAGTGAGGTTAGAGAGACCCAGTACTTC	CAISEVRETQYF
TRBV5-1	12	-	-	TRBJ1-1	TGCGCCAGCAGCTTCGGTAGGACTGAAGCTTTCTTT	CASSFGRTEAFF
TRBV4-2	17	TRBD2	-	TRBJ2-3	TGTGCCAGCAGCCTCCGACTAGCGGGAGGGTTGACAGATACGCAGTATTTT	CASSLRLAGGLTDTQYF
TRBV23-1	16	TRBD1	-	TRBJ1-3	TGCGCCAGCAGTCACAGACAGGGGATGCCTGGAAACACCATATATTTT	CASSHRQGMPGNTIYF
TRBV4-1	16	TRBD2	-	TRBJ2-7	TGCGCCAGCAGCCAGGGCGGCCTTTGGGAGGGGAGGGAGCAGTACTTC	CASSQGGLWEGREQYF
TRBV7-2	15	TRBD2	-	TRBJ2-7	TGTGCCAGCAGCTTAACGGGACTAGCGACCTACGAGCAGTACTTC	CASSLTGLATYEQYF
TRBV6-1	17	-	-	TRBJ1-5	TGTGCCAGCAGTGAAGCGGGGAGGGGAGGGGGCAATCAGCCCCAGCATTTT	CASSEAGRGGGNQPQHF
TRBV27	14	TRBD1	-	TRBJ2-7	TGTGCCAGCAGTCAGGGGCAGGGGGCCTACGAGCAGTACTTC	CASSQGQGAYEQYF
TRBV6-5	15	-	-	TRBJ2-1	TGTGCCAGCAGGCCGGTCCGTTTATTGGGGAATGAGCAGTTCTTC	CASRPVRLLGNEQFF
TRBV18	16	TRBD1	-	TRBJ1-1	TGTGCCAGCTCACCCGGGACAGGGGTTGAAAACACTGAAGCTTTCTTT	CASSPGTGVENTEAFF
TRBV20-1	11	-	-	TRBJ1-1	TGCAGTGCCCCCCTTAGGACTGAAGCTTTCTTT	CSAPLRTEAFF
TRBV27	15	TRBD2	-	TRBJ2-1	TGTGCCAGCAGCCGGACTAGCGGGACCAACAATGAGCAGTTCTTC	CASSRTSGTNNEQFF
TRBV5-8	16	-	once	TRBJ2-1	TGTGCCAGCAGCTTGGTAGTCTTCCAGGGGCGCGATGAGCAGTTCTTC	CASSLVVFQGRDEQFF
TRBV5-1	18	-	-	TRBJ2-7	TGCGCCAGCAGCTCCATCCCGATAGGGGGTGGGGATTCAGGGCCTGAGGACTTC	CASSSIPIGGGDSGPEDF
TRBV13	14	TRBD1	few	TRBJ1-2	TGTGCCAGCAGCTTAGAACGACAGGGGGGAGGCTACACCTTC	CASSLERQGGGYTF
TRBV9	14	-	few	TRBJ1-2	TGTGCCAGCAGCGTTCCACCCACGGGGGGGGGCTACACCTTC	CASSVPPTGGGYTF
TRBV5-1	16	TRBD1	-	TRBJ2-7	TGCGCCAGCAGCCCGGCATGGACAGGGAGCGCCTACGAGCAGTACTTC	CASSPAWTGSAYEQYF
TRBV6-1	13	-	-	TRBJ2-5	TGTGCCAGCAGTGTATGGGTGCAAGAGACCCAGTACTTC	CASSVWVQETQYF
TRBV28	17	-	-	TRBJ1-1	TGTGCCAGCAGTTTTATACCCAAGACATGGATGAACACTGAAGCTTTCTTT	CASSFIPKTWMNTEAFF
TRBV7-3	17	TRBD2	-	TRBJ2-7	TGTGCCAGCAGCTTAACCGGACTAGCGGGTGGGACCTACGAGCAGTACTTC	CASSLTGLAGGTYEQYF
TRBV15	16	TRBD2	-	TRBJ2-1	TGTGCCACCAGCAGAGGACTAGCGGGGGCCTACAATGAGCAGTTCTTC	CATSRGLAGAYNEQFF
TRBV27	12	-	-	TRBJ1-4	TGTGCCAGCATTTCAACTAATGAAAAACTGTTTTTT	CASISTNEKLFF
TRBV5-6	14	TRBD1	-	TRBJ1-2	TGTGCCAGCAGCAAGACAGGGGTCCTCTATGGCTACACCTTC	CASSKTGVLYGYTF
TRBV18	15	-	-	TRBJ1-1	TGTGCCAGCTCACCACCCAAGCAAGGACCTACTGAAGCTTTCTTT	CASSPPKQGPTEAFF
TRBV28	14	TRBD1	-	TRBJ1-2	TGTGCCAGCAGCGTGAAGGGACAGTTCTATGGCTACACCTTC	CASSVKGQFYGYTF
TRBV29-1	12	-	-	TRBJ2-7	TGCAGCGTTGAAACACAGGACTACGAGCAGTACTTC	CSVETQDYEQYF
TRBV18	18	-	-	TRBJ2-7	TGTGCCAGCTCACAGGAAGCGTCCACGGGAGTTGGGGGAGGTGAGCAGTACTTC	CASSQEASTGVGGGEQYF
TRBV4-1	15	TRBD2	-	TRBJ2-4	TGCGCCAGCAGCCGGGGGGGTTGGGTCGAAAACATTCAGTACTTC	CASSRGGWVENIQYF
TRBV6-6	11	-	-	TRBJ2-7	TGTGCCAGCAGTCCGCTATGGGAGCAGTACTTC	CASSPLWEQYF
TRBV7-2	15	TRBD2	-	TRBJ2-3	TGTGCCAGCAGTCAACTAGCGGGATGGGGGGATACGCAGTATTTT	CASSQLAGWGDTQYF
TRBV28	11	-	-	TRBJ1-2	TGTGCCAGCAGTTTTTTTGATGGCTACACCTTC	CASSFFDGYTF
TRBV6-5	15	TRBD2	-	TRBJ2-1	TGTGCCAGCAGCCGGGGACTAGCGGGAGAATATGAGCAGTTCTTC	CASSRGLAGEYEQFF
TRBV11-2	15	TRBD2	-	TRBJ2-1	TGTGCCAGCCGCCCCGGGGGGAGGGCGACCAATGAGCAGTTCTTC	CASRPGGRATNEQFF
TRBV6-6	15	-	once	TRBJ2-1	TGTGCCAGCACCCGAAGAGCCGAGAGCTACAATGAGCAGTTCTTC	CASTRRAESYNEQFF
TRBV6-6	13	-	-	TRBJ2-1	TGTGCCAGCAGCTCGTCGGGGTCTCGTGAGCAGTTCTTC	CASSSSGSREQFF
TRBV28	12	-	few	TRBJ2-7	TGTGCCAGCAGTCTACCCCTCGGAGGGCAGTACTTC	CASSLPLGGQYF
TRBV6-5	16	TRBD1	once	TRBJ2-7	TGTGCCAGCAGTTCCCAGGGGCAGGGGGCCATCTACGAGCAGTACTTC	CASSSQGQGAIYEQYF
TRBV11-2	14	-	once	TRBJ1-1	TGTGCCAGCAGCTTGGGACCAATGAACACTGAAGCTTTCTTT	CASSLGPMNTEAFF
TRBV5-5	15	-	-	TRBJ2-2	TGTGCCAGCAGCTTGTCGACAGGGAACACCGGGGAGCTGTTTTTT	CASSLSTGNTGELFF
TRBV11-2	15	-	-	TRBJ1-1	TGTGCCAGCAGCACGGTAAGGGTCCCGAACACTGAAGCTTTCTTT	CASSTVRVPNTEAFF
TRBV27	15	-	-	TRBJ1-4	TGTGCCAGCAGTTCCAGGCCGGCACGTAGAGAAAAACTGTTTTTT	CASSSRPARREKLFF
TRBV29-1	13	-	-	TRBJ1-1	TGCAGCGTCTCCTTGGCAGTGAACACTGAAGCTTTCTTT	CSVSLAVNTEAFF
TRBV9	14	-	-	TRBJ2-3	TGTGCCAGCAGCCCCCGGACAGTCACAGATACGCAGTATTTT	CASSPRTVTDTQYF
TRBV2	15	TRBD1	-	TRBJ2-5	TGTGCCAGCAGTAGGTGGACAGGATCCGTAGAGACCCAGTACTTC	CASSRWTGSVETQYF
TRBV2	10	-	few	TRBJ1-5	TGTGCCAGCCGGTTTCAGCCCCAGCATTTT	CASRFQPQHF